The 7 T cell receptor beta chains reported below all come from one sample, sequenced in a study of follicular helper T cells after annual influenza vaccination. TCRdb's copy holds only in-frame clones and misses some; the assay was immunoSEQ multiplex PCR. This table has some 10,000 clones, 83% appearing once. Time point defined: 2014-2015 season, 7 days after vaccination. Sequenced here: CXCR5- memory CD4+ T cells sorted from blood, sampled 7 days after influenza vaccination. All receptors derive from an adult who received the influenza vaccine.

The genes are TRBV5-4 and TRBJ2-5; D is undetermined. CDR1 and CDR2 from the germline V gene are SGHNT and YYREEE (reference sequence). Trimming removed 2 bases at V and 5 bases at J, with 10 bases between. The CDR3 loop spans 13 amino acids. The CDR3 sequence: CASSFERRETQYF. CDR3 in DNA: TGTGCCAGCAGCTTCGAGAGACGGGAGACCCAGTACTTC.

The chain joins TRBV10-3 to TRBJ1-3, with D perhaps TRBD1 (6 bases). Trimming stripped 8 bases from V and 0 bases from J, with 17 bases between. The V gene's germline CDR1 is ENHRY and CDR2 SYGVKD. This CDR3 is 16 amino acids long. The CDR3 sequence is CAIYRQASTSGNTIYF. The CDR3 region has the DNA TGTGCCATCTACCGACAGGCCTCAACCTCTGGAAACACCATATATTTT.

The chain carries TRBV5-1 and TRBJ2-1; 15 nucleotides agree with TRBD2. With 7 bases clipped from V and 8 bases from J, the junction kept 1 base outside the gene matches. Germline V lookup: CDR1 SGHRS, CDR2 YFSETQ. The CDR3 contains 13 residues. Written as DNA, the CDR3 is TGCGCCAGCGGGACTAGCGGGGGGTATGAGCAGTTCTTC. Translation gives CASGTSGGYEQFF.

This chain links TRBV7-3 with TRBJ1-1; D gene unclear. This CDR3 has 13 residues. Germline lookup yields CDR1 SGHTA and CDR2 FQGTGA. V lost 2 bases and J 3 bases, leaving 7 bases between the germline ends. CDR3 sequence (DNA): TGTGCCAGCAGCTTATCACAGTACACTGAAGCTTTCTTT. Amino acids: CASSLSQYTEAFF.

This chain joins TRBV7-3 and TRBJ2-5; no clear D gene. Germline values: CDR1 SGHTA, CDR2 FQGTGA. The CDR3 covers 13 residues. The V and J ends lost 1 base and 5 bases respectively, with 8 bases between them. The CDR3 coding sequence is TGTGCCAGCAGCTTAAACTCCGGGGAGACCCAGTACTTC. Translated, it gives CASSLNSGETQYF.

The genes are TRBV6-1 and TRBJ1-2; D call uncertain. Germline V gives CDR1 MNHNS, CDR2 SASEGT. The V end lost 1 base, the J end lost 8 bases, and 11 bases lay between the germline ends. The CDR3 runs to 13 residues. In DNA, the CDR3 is TGTGCCAGCAGTGAAGGGGGAGTGTGGGGCTACACCTTC. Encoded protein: CASSEGGVWGYTF.

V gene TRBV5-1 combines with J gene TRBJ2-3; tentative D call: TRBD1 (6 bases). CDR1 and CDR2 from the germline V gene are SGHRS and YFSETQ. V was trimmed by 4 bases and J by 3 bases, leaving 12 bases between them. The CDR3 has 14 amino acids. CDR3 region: CASSTSGVTDTQYF. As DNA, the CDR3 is TGCGCCAGCAGCACGTCAGGGGTAACAGATACGCAGTATTTT.